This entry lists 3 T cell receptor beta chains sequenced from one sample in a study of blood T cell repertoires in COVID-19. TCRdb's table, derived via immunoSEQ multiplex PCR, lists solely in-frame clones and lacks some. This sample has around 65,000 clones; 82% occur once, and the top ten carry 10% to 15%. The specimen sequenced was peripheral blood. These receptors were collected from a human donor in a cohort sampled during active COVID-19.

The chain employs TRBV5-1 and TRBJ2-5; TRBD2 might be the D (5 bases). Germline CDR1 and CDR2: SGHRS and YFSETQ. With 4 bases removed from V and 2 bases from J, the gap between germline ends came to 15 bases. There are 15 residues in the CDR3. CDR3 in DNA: TGCGCCAGCAGCCGGCAACCGGGAAATCAAGAGACCCAGTACTTC. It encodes CASSRQPGNQETQYF.

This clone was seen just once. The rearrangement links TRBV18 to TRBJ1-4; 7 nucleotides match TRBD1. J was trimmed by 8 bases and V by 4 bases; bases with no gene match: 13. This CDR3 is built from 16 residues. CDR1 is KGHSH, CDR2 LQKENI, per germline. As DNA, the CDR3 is TGTGCCAGCTCACATAACCGACAGGGACGGGGCGAAAAACTGTTTTTT. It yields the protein CASSHNRQGRGEKLFF.

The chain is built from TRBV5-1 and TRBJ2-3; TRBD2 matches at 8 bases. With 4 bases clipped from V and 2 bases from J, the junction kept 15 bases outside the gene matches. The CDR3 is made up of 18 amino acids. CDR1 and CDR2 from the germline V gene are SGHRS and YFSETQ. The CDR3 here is CASSGGLAGIGSTDTQYF. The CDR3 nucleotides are TGCGCCAGCAGCGGCGGACTAGCCGGGATAGGATCCACAGATACGCAGTATTTT.